Shown below are 5 T cell receptor beta chains from a single sample sequenced in a study of breast tumors, draining lymph nodes, adjacent tissues. Each CDR3 protein gets one entry after TCRdb re-called the multiplex PCR reads with MiXCR. The sample consists of 190,000 or so distinct CDR3 sequences, 25% to 40% of them appearing once. Axillary draining lymph nodes of breast cancer patients supplied the node samples. Source material: axillary lymph node tissue. Every receptor here comes from a female donor with breast cancer. Some clones in this sample may be carry-over from other donors' samples.

This clonotype was observed at least ten times. J is TRBJ1-6 and V is TRBV27; TRBD1 might be the D (6 bases). Per the germline V gene, CDR1 is MNHEY and CDR2 is SMNVEV (reference sequence). The CDR3 contains 16 residues. Trimming shortened V by 7 bases and J by 7 bases, and 20 bases separated the two germline ends. CDR3 nucleotides: TGTGCCAGCACCACTCTGCCAGGGGAGAAGAATTCACCCCTCCACTTT. This encodes CASTTLPGEKNSPLHF.

This clonotype has a count of ten or more. This chain uses TRBV20-1 with TRBJ2-1; 12 bases agree with TRBD2. V lost 5 bases and J lost 0; bases outside the gene matches: 2. The CDR3 consists of 15 residues. The germline CDR1 and CDR2 sequences are DFQATT and SNEGSKA (reference sequence). CDR3 sequence: CSAPSGGASYNEQFF. The CDR3 DNA is TGCAGTGCTCCTAGCGGGGGGGCCTCCTACAATGAGCAGTTCTTC.

This clonotype has just a few counts. At one end the junction does not follow the germline gene, possibly because of a read error. The CDR3 sequence: CANSQVRAGGALSSGANVLTF. The CDR3 DNA reads as TGTGCCAACAGCCAAGTCAGGGCAGGGGGCGCCCTTTCCTCTGGGGCCAACGTCCTGACTTTC. This sequence joins TRBV14 and TRBJ2-6, with TRBD1 identical over 8 bases. Per the germline V gene, CDR1 is SGHDN and CDR2 is FVKESK. The CDR3 is made up of 21 amino acids.

The chain joins TRBV5-6 to TRBJ1-6, with 9 nucleotides matching TRBD1. CDR3 length: 17 residues. Germline CDR1 and CDR2: SGHDT and YYEEEE. V lost 4 bases to trimming and J lost 3 bases; unmatched junction nucleotides: 8. CDR3 sequence: CASSIPGQGNYNSPLHF. The DNA for the CDR3 is TGTGCCAGCAGCATACCGGGACAGGGCAACTATAATTCACCCCTCCACTTT.

This clonotype was observed a few times. The CDR3 region has the DNA TGTGCCAGCACGACAATGCTGGCGTCGGGACAGGAGAACTATGGCTACACCTTC. Translated: CASTTMLASGQENYGYTF. V and J are TRBV28 and TRBJ1-2; 8 bases are a match to TRBD1. CDR3 size: 18 residues. Unmatched junction bases numbered 18, after V lost 7 bases and J lost 2 bases. Germline assignment: CDR1 MDHEN and CDR2 SYDVKM.